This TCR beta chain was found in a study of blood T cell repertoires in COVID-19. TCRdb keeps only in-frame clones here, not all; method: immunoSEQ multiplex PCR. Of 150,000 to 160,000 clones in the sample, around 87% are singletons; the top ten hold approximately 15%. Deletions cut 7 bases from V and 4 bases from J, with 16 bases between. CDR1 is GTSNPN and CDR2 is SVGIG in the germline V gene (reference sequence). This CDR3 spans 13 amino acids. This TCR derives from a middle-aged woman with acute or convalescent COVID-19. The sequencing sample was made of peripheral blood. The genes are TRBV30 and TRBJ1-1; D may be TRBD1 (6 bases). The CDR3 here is CASPTQGSTEAFF. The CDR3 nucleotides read TGTGCCTCCCCTACCCAGGGGTCCACTGAAGCTTTCTTT.